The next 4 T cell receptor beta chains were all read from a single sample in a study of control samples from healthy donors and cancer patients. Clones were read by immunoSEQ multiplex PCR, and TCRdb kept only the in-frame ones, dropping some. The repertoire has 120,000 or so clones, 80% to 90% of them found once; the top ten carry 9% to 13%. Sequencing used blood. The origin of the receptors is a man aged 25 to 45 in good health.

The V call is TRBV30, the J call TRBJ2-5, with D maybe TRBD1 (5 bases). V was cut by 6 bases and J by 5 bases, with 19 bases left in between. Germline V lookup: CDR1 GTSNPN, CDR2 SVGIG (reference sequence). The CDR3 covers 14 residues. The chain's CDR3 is CACPSRQNWETQYF. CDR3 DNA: TGTGCCTGTCCTTCTCGACAGAACTGGGAGACCCAGTACTTC.

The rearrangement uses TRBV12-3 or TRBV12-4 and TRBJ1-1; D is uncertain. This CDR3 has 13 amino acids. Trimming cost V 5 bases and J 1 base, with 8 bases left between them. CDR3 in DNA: TGTGCCAGCAGTACTAAACCGAACACTGAAGCTTTCTTT. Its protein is CASSTKPNTEAFF.

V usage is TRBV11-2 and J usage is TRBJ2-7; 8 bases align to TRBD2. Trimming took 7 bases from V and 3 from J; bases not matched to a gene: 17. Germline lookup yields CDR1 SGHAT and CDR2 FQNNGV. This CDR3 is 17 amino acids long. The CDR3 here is CASTPGGAAVRFYEQYF. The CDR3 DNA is TGTGCCAGCACCCCCGGGGGGGCCGCTGTTCGGTTCTACGAGCAGTACTTC.

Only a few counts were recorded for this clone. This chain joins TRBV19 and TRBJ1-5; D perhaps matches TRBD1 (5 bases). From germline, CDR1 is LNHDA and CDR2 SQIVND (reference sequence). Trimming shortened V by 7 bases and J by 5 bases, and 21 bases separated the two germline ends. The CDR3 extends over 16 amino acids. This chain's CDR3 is CASTPLVSRGDQPQHF. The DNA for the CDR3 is TGTGCCAGTACCCCTCTGGTGTCGAGGGGCGATCAGCCCCAGCATTTT.